The 25 T cell receptor beta chains reported below all come from one sample, sequenced in a study of CD8 T cells in ankylosing spondylitis. A single record per CDR3 protein comes from TCRdb applying MiXCR to the 5' RACE reads. In the table there are around 220,000 distinct CDR3 sequences, 10% to 13% of which are singletons. Material for sequencing was blood, either unsorted or a sorted T cell fraction (not recorded which). These receptors originate from a male donor with ankylosing spondylitis or in good health (not recorded which).

This clonotype was counted at least ten times. V and J are TRBV12-3 or TRBV12-4 and TRBJ2-2; tentatively, D is TRBD1 (5 bases). The germline V and J ends were trimmed by 10 bases and 14 bases, with 11 bases remaining between them. This CDR3 comprises 9 residues. The CDR3 DNA follows: TGTGCCAACACAGGCCATCTGTTTTTT. The encoded protein is CANTGHLFF.

This clonotype was detected only a few times. CDR3 protein: CASSLEPSGGTYNEQFF. In nucleotides, the CDR3 is TGTGCCAGCAGCTTAGAGCCTAGCGGGGGAACATACAATGAGCAGTTCTTC. The genes are TRBV7-6 and TRBJ2-1, with 10 bases identical to TRBD2. Germline CDR1 is SGHVS and CDR2 is FNYEAQ. Trimming at V came to 1 base and at J to 4 bases, leaving 7 bases not matched to a gene. CDR3 length: 17 residues.

The chain employs TRBV3-1 and TRBJ2-7; TRBD2 is a possible D gene (5 bases). V was shortened by 1 base and J by 3 bases, with 13 bases between the two germline ends. There are 15 residues in the CDR3. The germline CDR1 and CDR2 sequences are LGHDT and YNNKEL (reference sequence). The DNA of the CDR3 is TGTGCCAGCAGCCAAGGAGGATACGGACTCTACGAGCAGTACTTC. This sequence encodes CASSQGGYGLYEQYF.

This clonotype was counted ten times or more. This rearrangement joins TRBV11-3 to TRBJ2-1; D gene uncertain. The CDR3 has 13 residues. Germline V gives CDR1 SGHNT, CDR2 YENEEA. Trimming removed 1 base at V and 6 bases at J, with 7 bases between. CDR3 bases: TGTGCCAGCAGCTTAGGACCCTTCAATGAGCAGTTCTTC. This encodes CASSLGPFNEQFF.

This clonotype was seen only a few times. The chain recombines TRBV20-1 with TRBJ2-1; D is ambiguous. CDR1 is DFQATT and CDR2 is SNEGSKA in the germline V gene (reference sequence). V was shortened by 8 bases and J by 1 base, with 12 bases between the two germline ends. CDR3 size: 13 residues. The CDR3 coding sequence is TGCAGTCCCGTGCCAGATTCCTACAATGAGCAGTTCTTC. Translated, it gives CSPVPDSYNEQFF.

The sample holds many counts of this clonotype. Written as DNA, the CDR3 is TGCAGCGTTGTTCTCCCACAGAACACCGGGGAGCTGTTTTTT. It codes for CSVVLPQNTGELFF. The gene calls are TRBV29-1 and TRBJ2-2; D not resolved. Trimming pared 4 bases from V and 1 base from J, leaving 10 bases between. CDR1 is SQVTM and CDR2 is ANQGSEA in the germline V gene. The CDR3 totals 14 residues.

This clonotype was counted ten times or more. The rearrangement joins TRBV12-3 or TRBV12-4 to TRBJ2-5; 8 nucleotides align to TRBD1. The CDR3 loop spans 17 amino acids. V gave up 9 bases and J gave up 1 base; unmatched junction bases: 16. The CDR3 here is CASTHTGAGGPQETQYF. The CDR3 coding sequence is TGTGCCAGTACACATACTGGGGCAGGGGGCCCCCAAGAGACCCAGTACTTC.

V usage is TRBV3-1 and J usage is TRBJ2-3, with a possible D match to TRBD1 (7 bases). The CDR3 length is 17 residues. Deletions cut 4 bases from V and 4 bases from J, with 21 bases between. The germline CDR1 and CDR2 sequences are LGHDT and YNNKEL (reference sequence). The CDR3 protein is CASSLQGGRVSADTQYF. CDR3 bases: TGTGCCAGCAGCCTTCAGGGGGGCAGGGTGTCAGCAGATACGCAGTATTTT.

This clonotype was seen at least ten times. This rearrangement joins TRBV20-1 to TRBJ1-6; D not certain. Trimming removed 5 bases from V and 10 bases from J, with 12 bases in between. Germline values: CDR1 DFQATT, CDR2 SNEGSKA (reference sequence). This CDR3 contains 12 residues. As DNA, the CDR3 is TGCAGTGCTCGACCAAATAGCTCACCCCTCCACTTT. It specifies CSARPNSSPLHF.

This clonotype was detected ten times or more. This sequence joins TRBV18 and TRBJ2-6; D not resolved. Germline CDR1 is KGHSH and CDR2 is LQKENI. The CDR3 extends over 15 amino acids. The ends were cut back, 3 bases at V and 0 bases at J, with 6 bases in the middle. The CDR3 region has the DNA TGTGCCAGCTCACCCTTCGACTCTGGGGCCAACGTCCTGACTTTC. Encoded protein: CASSPFDSGANVLTF.

This chain links TRBV5-1 with TRBJ2-3; no clear D gene. With 4 bases removed from V and 3 bases from J, the gap between germline ends came to 12 bases. The germline gives CDR1 SGHRS, CDR2 YFSETQ. CDR3 length equals 14 residues. The CDR3: CASSRGSGTDTQYF. The CDR3 DNA follows: TGCGCCAGCAGCCGTGGGTCCGGGACAGATACGCAGTATTTT.

V is TRBV20-1 and J is TRBJ2-1, with D unclear. Per the germline V gene, CDR1 is DFQATT and CDR2 is SNEGSKA (reference sequence). V gave up 6 bases and J gave up 6 bases, with 6 bases separating them. This CDR3 comprises 10 residues. For the CDR3, the DNA is TGCAGTGCCCTTTTCAATGAGCAGTTCTTC. This translates into CSALFNEQFF.

This clonotype was picked up many times. The chain recombines TRBV9 with TRBJ2-1; TRBD2 is a possible D gene (7 bases). The length of the CDR3 is 17 residues. Germline V gene lookup returns CDR1 SGDLS and CDR2 YYNGEE. V was clipped by 0 bases and J by 5 bases, with 18 bases between them. The CDR3 spells CASSVDPGGFPNNEQFF. CDR3 DNA: TGTGCCAGCAGCGTAGATCCGGGGGGCTTCCCTAACAATGAGCAGTTCTTC.

This clonotype showed up many times. The gene calls are TRBV28 and TRBJ2-6, with 8 bases identical to TRBD2. The CDR3 loop spans 18 amino acids. Germline CDR1 and CDR2: MDHEN and SYDVKM. V shed 2 bases and J 7 bases; nucleotides not matched to a gene: 13. The CDR3: CASSLIQRTSMGANVLTF. CDR3 coding DNA: TGTGCCAGCAGTTTAATCCAGAGGACTAGCATGGGTGCCAACGTCCTGACTTTC. Complete variable domain (other parts from reference TRBV28 and TRBJ2-6): DVKVTQSSRYLVKRTGEKVFLECVQDMDHENMFWYRQDPGLGLRLIYFSYDVKMKEKGDIPEGYSVSREKKERFSLILESASTNQTSMYLCASSLIQRTSMGANVLTFGAGSRLTVL.

The chain uses TRBV7-2 and TRBJ2-1, with a possible D match to TRBD2 (6 bases). CDR1 and CDR2 from the germline V gene are SGHTA and FQGNSA. The V and J ends lost 5 bases and 4 bases respectively, with 18 bases between them. The CDR3 covers 16 residues. CDR3 coding DNA: TGTGCCAGCAGCCAGGGACTGACGAGACTATACAATGAGCAGTTCTTC. Amino acid sequence: CASSQGLTRLYNEQFF.

The chain has TRBV5-6 and TRBJ2-7; D gene ambiguous. With the DNA end fitting TRBJ2-1 better, the J assignment may be wrong. The germline V gene has CDR1 SGHDT and CDR2 YYEEEE. The CDR3 has 13 amino acids. CDR3 bases: TGTGCCAGCTATCCATTGACCTCCTACGAGCAGTTCTTC. Its translation: CASYPLTSYEQFF.

This clonotype was seen repeatedly, ten times or more. The chain employs TRBV15 and TRBJ2-2; the D is unclear. Germline V lookup: CDR1 LNHNV, CDR2 YYDKDF (reference sequence). V lost 0 bases and J 6 bases, leaving 17 bases between the germline ends. This CDR3 has 17 amino acids. CDR3 coding DNA: TGTGCCACCAGCAGAGATCGAGACTCTCAGATTTCCGGGGAGCTGTTTTTT. Translation gives CATSRDRDSQISGELFF.

This clonotype was seen more than once but under ten times. The genes are TRBV30 and TRBJ2-1; 13 bases align to TRBD2. The CDR3 is 17 residues long. V lost 2 bases and J lost 7; bases outside the gene matches: 11. Germline CDR1 is GTSNPN and CDR2 is SVGIG (reference sequence). The CDR3 DNA reads as TGTGCCTGGAGTACCGCTTCTGGGACTAGCGGGGCGAATGAGCAGTTCTTC. Encoded protein: CAWSTASGTSGANEQFF.

This clonotype has ten or more counts. This chain uses TRBV7-2 with TRBJ2-1, with TRBD2 matching 7 bases. V dropped 5 bases and J dropped 6; count of bases not matched to a gene: 7. CDR1 is SGHTA, CDR2 FQGNSA, per germline. The CDR3 is 14 residues long. This CDR3 reads CASSESGTTNEQFF. As DNA, the CDR3 is TGTGCCAGCAGCGAATCCGGGACTACCAATGAGCAGTTCTTC.

The V gene is TRBV20-1, the J gene TRBJ2-1; D is unresolved. The V gene lost 6 bases and the J gene lost 4 bases, with 19 bases spanning the gap. The CDR3 totals 15 residues. The germline V gene has CDR1 DFQATT and CDR2 SNEGSKA (reference sequence). CDR3: CSADPGQVQYNEQFF. The CDR3 region has the DNA TGCAGTGCCGATCCCGGGCAGGTACAGTACAATGAGCAGTTCTTC.

The rearrangement links TRBV7-2 to TRBJ2-7; 9 bases are shared with TRBD2. Germline CDR1 reads SGHTA; CDR2 reads FQGNSA. V shed 7 bases and J 4 bases; nucleotides not matched to a gene: 11. The CDR3 totals 15 residues. The DNA for the CDR3 is TGTGCCAGCACCTTTGGGGCTAGCGGGGCTTACGAGCAGTACTTC. The encoded protein is CASTFGASGAYEQYF.

Many counts were recorded for this clonotype. V and J are TRBV20-1 and TRBJ1-1; D is uncertain. The V end was cut by 7 bases, the J end by 2 bases, with 11 bases between. CDR3 length: 12 residues. Per the germline V gene, CDR1 is DFQATT and CDR2 is SNEGSKA (reference sequence). The CDR3 DNA is TGCAGTGTTGGGCGGGGAAACACTGAAGCTTTCTTT. Amino acid sequence: CSVGRGNTEAFF.

This clonotype was observed many times. The gene calls are TRBV7-2 and TRBJ2-1; 8 bases map to TRBD2. V lost 5 bases, J lost 7 bases, and 10 bases stayed unmatched. CDR3 length: 15 amino acids. In germline, CDR1 is SGHTA, CDR2 FQGNSA. CDR3 protein: CASSRSGTRWNEQFF. The CDR3 region has the DNA TGTGCCAGCAGCCGTTCCGGGACTAGGTGGAATGAGCAGTTCTTC.

This clonotype was counted at least ten times. The chain uses TRBV7-8 and TRBJ1-1; D is unresolved. V was clipped by 0 bases and J by 4 bases, with 9 bases between them. This CDR3 comprises 14 residues. Germline V gene data show CDR1 as SGHVS and CDR2 as FQNEAQ. The CDR3 is CASSLASSRTEAFF. CDR3 bases: TGTGCCAGCAGCTTAGCATCAAGTCGCACTGAAGCTTTCTTT.

Ten or more counts support this clonotype. The genes are TRBV7-8 and TRBJ2-2; TRBD1 might be the D (5 bases). V was pared by 1 base and J by 0 bases, with 9 bases between. The length of the CDR3 is 16 residues. Germline V gene lookup returns CDR1 SGHVS and CDR2 FQNEAQ. The CDR3 region is CASSLEGHPNTGELFF. CDR3 coding DNA: TGTGCCAGCAGCTTAGAAGGACACCCGAACACCGGGGAGCTGTTTTTT.